A selection of T cell receptor beta chains follows, all from one sample in a study of T cell responses to AZD1222 COVID-19 vaccine. Clones were sequenced by immunoSEQ multiplex PCR, and TCRdb holds only the in-frame ones, with some missing. The sample yields under 140,000 clones, about 95% seen once. The sample here was peripheral blood, taken 28 days after the second AZD1222 dose. Receptors originate from an adult who received the AZD1222 COVID-19 vaccine. Each CDR3 is given with its conserved first and last residue. A clone size is listed for some rows: how often the clone was seen (once, few, many), or a class if it is expanded.

J | size | V | CDR3
TRBJ1-1 | few | TRBV2 | CASRGRQTLNTEAFF
TRBJ2-1 | once | TRBV24-1 | CATSGGGDRVHNEQFF
TRBJ1-5 | . | TRBV7-9 | CASSPPPLEGLNQPQHF
TRBJ1-4 | once | TRBV18 | CASSPGTGGGYEKLFF
TRBJ1-2 | . | TRBV3-1/TRBV3-2 | CASSQEAGGNYGYTF
TRBJ2-7 | . | TRBV15 | CATSIGSGSYEQYF
TRBJ2-6 | . | TRBV30 | CAWSGTPRSGANVLTF
TRBJ1-4 | . | TRBV11-2 | CASSSLRDGKLFF
TRBJ2-7 | . | TRBV3-1/TRBV3-2 | CASSDGGGPTYEQYF
TRBJ2-7 | . | TRBV5-1 | CASSLGREGSEQYF
TRBJ2-7 | . | TRBV5-5 | CASAGLAVPYEQYF
TRBJ1-2 | . | TRBV19 | CASRRGLQNYGYTF
TRBJ1-3 | . | TRBV12-5 | CASGSSFNRVHSGNTIYF
TRBJ2-1 | . | TRBV19 | CASSYGGGSNKQFF
TRBJ1-4 | . | TRBV12-3/TRBV12-4 | CASSRSTNEKLFF
TRBJ1-1 | . | TRBV6-5 | CASSPDRKTEAFF
TRBJ2-7 | . | TRBV4-1 | CASSQSNGLTGEGSYEQYF
TRBJ2-1 | . | TRBV12-3/TRBV12-4 | CASSFINEQFF
TRBJ1-2 | . | TRBV9 | CASSSPIEGGFYGYTF
TRBJ1-3 | . | TRBV5-1 | CASSLVALGVGSGNTIYF
TRBJ1-1 | . | TRBV12-3/TRBV12-4 | CASSPQATLEAFF
TRBJ2-2 | . | TRBV5-4 | CASSQIDYYYNTGELFF
TRBJ1-2 | . | TRBV9 | CASSVDGISF
TRBJ1-1 | . | TRBV25-1 | CASSEVGTGRFF
TRBJ2-1 | . | TRBV7-2 | CASSSAWGLDNEQFF
TRBJ1-2 | . | TRBV5-1 | CASSLDGGIASYGYTF
TRBJ2-1 | . | TRBV6-5 | CASSNRGYEQFF
TRBJ1-2 | . | TRBV10-2 | CASRRGRSYGYTF
TRBJ1-1 | . | TRBV3-1/TRBV3-2 | CASSQGPLFRELAFF
TRBJ1-2 | . | TRBV6-5 | CASSPLTGEGYTF
TRBJ1-1 | few | TRBV7-2 | CASSLGGFNTEAFF
TRBJ2-7 | . | TRBV7-2 | CASSLAGPYEQYF
TRBJ1-1 | few | TRBV7-8 | CASSLRDRDTEAFF
TRBJ2-2 | . | TRBV7-8 | CASSLAAATGELFF
TRBJ1-1 | few | TRBV10-2 | CASSGATEAFF
TRBJ2-1 | . | TRBV4-1 | CASSPQTVNEQFF
TRBJ2-2 | . | TRBV5-6 | CASSPTGASKRELFF
TRBJ2-7 | . | TRBV6-5 | CASTRDPSSYEQYF
TRBJ2-3 | . | TRBV9 | CASSVQAGITDTQYF
TRBJ1-2 | . | TRBV6-1 | CASSETGTGGGYTF
TRBJ1-5 | once | TRBV5-8 | CASSPRAFGQPQHF
TRBJ2-3 | . | TRBV27 | CASSVRSDTQYF
TRBJ1-2 | . | TRBV6-5 | CATTRGGNPNYGYTF
TRBJ2-7 | . | TRBV4-1 | CASSQPTGREQYF
TRBJ1-5 | . | TRBV6-1 | CASSEWVVAGDQPQHF
TRBJ1-2 | . | TRBV5-1 | CASSFNQGALGYTF
TRBJ1-2 | . | TRBV5-1 | CASSPSPGQEFYGYTF
TRBJ1-2 | . | TRBV19 | CASSIDSGTDYGYTF